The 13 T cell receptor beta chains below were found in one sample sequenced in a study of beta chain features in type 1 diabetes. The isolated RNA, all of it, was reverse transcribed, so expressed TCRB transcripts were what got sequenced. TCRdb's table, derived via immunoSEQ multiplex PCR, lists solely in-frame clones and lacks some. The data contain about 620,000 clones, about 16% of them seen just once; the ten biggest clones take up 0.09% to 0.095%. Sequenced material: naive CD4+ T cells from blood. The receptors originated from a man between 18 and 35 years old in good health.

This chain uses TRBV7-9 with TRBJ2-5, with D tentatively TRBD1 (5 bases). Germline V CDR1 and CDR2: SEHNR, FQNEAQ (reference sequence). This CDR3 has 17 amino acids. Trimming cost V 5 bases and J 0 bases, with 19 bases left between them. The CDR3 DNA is TGTGCCAGCAGCCATGGGGCCGGCCGGCTTTACCAAGAGACCCAGTACTTC. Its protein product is CASSHGAGRLYQETQYF. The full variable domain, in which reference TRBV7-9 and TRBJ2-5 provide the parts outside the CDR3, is DTGVSQNPRHKITKRGQNVTFRCDPISEHNRLYWYRQTLGQGPEFLTYFQNEAQLEKSRLLSDRFSAERPKGSFSTLEIQRTEQGDSAMYLCASSHGAGRLYQETQYFGPGTRLLVL.

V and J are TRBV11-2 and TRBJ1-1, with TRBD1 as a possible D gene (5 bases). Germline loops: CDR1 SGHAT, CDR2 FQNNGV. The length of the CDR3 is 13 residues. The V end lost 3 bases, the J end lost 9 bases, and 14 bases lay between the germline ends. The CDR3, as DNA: TGTGCCAGCAGCTTGCGGGGGACTGGAAAAGCTTTCTTT. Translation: CASSLRGTGKAFF.

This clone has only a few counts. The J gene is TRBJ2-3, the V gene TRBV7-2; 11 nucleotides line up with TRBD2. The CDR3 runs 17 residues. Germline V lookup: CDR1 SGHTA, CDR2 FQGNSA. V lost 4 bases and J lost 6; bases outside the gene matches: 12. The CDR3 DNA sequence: TGTGCCAGCAGCTCGGCCGGTAGCGGGGGGGCATCCGATACGCAGTATTTT. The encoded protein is CASSSAGSGGASDTQYF.

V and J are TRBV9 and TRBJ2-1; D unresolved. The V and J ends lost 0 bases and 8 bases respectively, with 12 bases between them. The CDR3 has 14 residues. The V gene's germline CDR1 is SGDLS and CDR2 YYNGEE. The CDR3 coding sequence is TGTGCCAGCAGCGTAGCGGGTTGGACCGATGAGCAGTTCTTC. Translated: CASSVAGWTDEQFF.

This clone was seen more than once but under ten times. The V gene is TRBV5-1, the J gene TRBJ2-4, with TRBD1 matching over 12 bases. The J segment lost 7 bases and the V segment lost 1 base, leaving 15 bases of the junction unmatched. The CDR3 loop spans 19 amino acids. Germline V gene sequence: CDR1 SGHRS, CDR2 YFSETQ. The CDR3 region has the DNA TGCGCCAGCAGCTTGACAGACCCGGGACAGGGGGCCCTCCGGAACATTCAGTACTTC. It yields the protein CASSLTDPGQGALRNIQYF.

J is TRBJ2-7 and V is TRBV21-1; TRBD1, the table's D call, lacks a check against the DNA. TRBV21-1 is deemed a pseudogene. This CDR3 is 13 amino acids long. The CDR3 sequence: CASSGTGEGEQYF. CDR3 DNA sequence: TGTGCCAGCAGCGGGACAGGGGAAGGAGAGCAGTACTTC.

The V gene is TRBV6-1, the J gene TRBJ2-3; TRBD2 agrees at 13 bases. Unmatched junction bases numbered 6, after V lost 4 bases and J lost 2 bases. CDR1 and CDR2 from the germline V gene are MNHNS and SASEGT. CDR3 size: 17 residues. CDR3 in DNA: TGTGCCAGCAGTGGCGGGACTAGCGGGATCAACACAGATACGCAGTATTTT. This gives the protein CASSGGTSGINTDTQYF.

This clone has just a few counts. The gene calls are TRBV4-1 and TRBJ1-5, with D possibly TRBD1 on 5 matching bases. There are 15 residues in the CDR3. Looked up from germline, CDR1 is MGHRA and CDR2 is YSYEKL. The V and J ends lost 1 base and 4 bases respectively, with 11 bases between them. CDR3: CASSQGAGRNQPQHF. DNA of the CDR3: TGCGCCAGCAGCCAAGGGGCAGGGAGAAATCAGCCCCAGCATTTT.

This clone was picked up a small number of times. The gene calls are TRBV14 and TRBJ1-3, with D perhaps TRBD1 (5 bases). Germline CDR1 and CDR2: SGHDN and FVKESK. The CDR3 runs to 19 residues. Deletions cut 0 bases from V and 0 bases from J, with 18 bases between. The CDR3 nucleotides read TGTGCCAGCAGCCAAGAAGGGAGGCTCGGACACCGCTCTGGAAACACCATATATTTT. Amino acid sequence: CASSQEGRLGHRSGNTIYF.

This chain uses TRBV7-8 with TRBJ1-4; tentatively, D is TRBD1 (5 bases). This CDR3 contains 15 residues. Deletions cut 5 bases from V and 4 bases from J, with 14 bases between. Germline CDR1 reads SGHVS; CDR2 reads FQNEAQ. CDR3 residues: CASSPRRGLNEKLFF. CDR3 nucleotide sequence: TGTGCCAGCAGCCCCCGTAGGGGCCTTAATGAAAAACTGTTTTTT.

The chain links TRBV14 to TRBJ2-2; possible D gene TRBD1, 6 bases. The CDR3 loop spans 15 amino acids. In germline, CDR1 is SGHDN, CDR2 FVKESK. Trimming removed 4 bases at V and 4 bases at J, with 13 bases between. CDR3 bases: TGTGCCAGCAGCCGCTATACAGGGACCACCGGGGAGCTGTTTTTT. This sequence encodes CASSRYTGTTGELFF.

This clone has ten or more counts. The CDR3 is CASQNSNQPQHF. The CDR3 nucleotides are TGTGCCAGCCAGAATAGCAATCAGCCCCAGCATTTT. The genes are TRBV7-9 and TRBJ1-5; D gene ambiguous. Per the germline V gene, CDR1 is SEHNR and CDR2 is FQNEAQ (reference sequence). The CDR3 totals 12 residues. Trimming removed 8 bases from V and 0 bases from J, with 5 bases in between.

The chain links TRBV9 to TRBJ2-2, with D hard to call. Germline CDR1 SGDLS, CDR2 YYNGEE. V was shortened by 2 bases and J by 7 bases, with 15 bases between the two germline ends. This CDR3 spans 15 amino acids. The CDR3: CASSVIGVKGGELFF. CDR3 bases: TGTGCCAGCAGCGTCATTGGGGTCAAAGGCGGGGAGCTGTTTTTT.